The next 2 T cell receptor beta chains were all read from a single sample in a study of shared clonotypes between healthy human individuals. Sequenced by immunoSEQ multiplex PCR; TCRdb stores in-frame clones only, minus some. The data contain some 2.1 million clones, 80% to 95% of them seen just once; the ten biggest clones take up approximately 1.6%. In the naive CD8 group, cells lacked CD45RO and were positively selected for CCR7, so terminally differentiated effector memory CD45RA+ cells were left out. Sequences were obtained from naive CD8+ T cells from PBMCs. Every receptor here comes from a man younger than 35 in good health. Some clones in this sample may be carry-over from other donors' samples.

The genes are TRBV29-1 and TRBJ1-2; the match to TRBD1 covers 8 bases. Trimming at V came to 0 bases and at J to 3 bases, leaving 6 bases not matched to a gene. The CDR3 is 15 amino acids. CDR1 SQVTM and CDR2 ANQGSEA come from the germline V gene. The CDR3 region has the DNA TGCAGCGTTGAAGAGAGGGGGGGACAGGACTATGGCTACACCTTC. Its protein product is CSVEERGGQDYGYTF.

Worth noting for this clone: Other nucleotide sequences in the sample specify the same CDR3. V gene TRBV13 combines with J gene TRBJ2-1; TRBD1 might be the D (6 bases). CDR1 is PRHDT and CDR2 is FYEKMQ in the germline V gene (reference sequence). This CDR3 region has 15 residues. Trimming took off 1 base at V and 3 bases at J, with 10 bases between the two ends. The CDR3 DNA reads TGTGCCAGCAGCTTAGAACAGGGTGGCTACAATGAGCAGTTCTTC. It translates to CASSLEQGGYNEQFF. Looking up the rest from reference TRBV13 and TRBJ2-1 gives the full variable domain: AAGVIQSPRHLIKEKRETATLKCYPIPRHDTVYWYQQGPGQDPQFLISFYEKMQSDKGSIPDRFSAQQFSDYHSELNMSSLELGDSALYFCASSLEQGGYNEQFFGPGTRLTVL.